This is a list of T cell receptor beta chains from one sample in a study of blood T cell repertoires in COVID-19. TCRdb's copy holds only in-frame clones and misses some; the assay was immunoSEQ multiplex PCR. The sample contains around 250,000 clones, roughly nine tenths of which appear only once. Source material: peripheral blood. These TCRs come from a man aged 18 to 30 with active or convalescent COVID-19. CDR3s include the opening cysteine and the closing phenylalanine or tryptophan. Each record gives: clone size, V gene, D gene, J gene, CDR3 protein, CDR3 DNA. A D gene is named only where the DNA matches it firmly. Expanded clones get a size class; other rows say once, few or many, or leave the size out.

.	TRBV6-2/TRBV6-3	.	TRBJ1-5	CASSYSYTSSQHF	TGTGCCAGCAGTTACTCGTATACTTCGTCCCAGCATTTT
.	TRBV7-2	.	TRBJ1-1	CASSLWVVTNTEAFF	TGTGCCAGCAGCTTATGGGTTGTGACAAACACTGAAGCTTTCTTT
.	TRBV9	.	TRBJ2-7	CASSASTHGYEQYF	TGTGCCAGCAGCGCCTCAACTCACGGGTACGAGCAGTACTTC
.	TRBV4-2	.	TRBJ2-1	CASSQEIGLIGNEQFF	TGTGCCAGCAGCCAAGAAATAGGACTTATCGGCAATGAGCAGTTCTTC
.	TRBV4-1	.	TRBJ2-3	CASSQVRQPLADTQYF	TGCGCCAGCAGCCAGGTCCGACAACCATTGGCAGATACGCAGTATTTT
.	TRBV9	.	TRBJ1-3	CASNPGSGNTIYF	TGTGCCAGCAATCCAGGCTCCGGAAACACCATATATTTT
.	TRBV6-4	TRBD1	TRBJ2-7	CASRSDRTGGVSSYEQYF	TGTGCCAGCAGATCTGATCGGACAGGGGGCGTAAGCTCCTACGAGCAGTACTTC
.	TRBV27	TRBD1	TRBJ2-1	CASSDGQGRNEQFF	TGTGCCAGCAGTGACGGACAGGGCCGCAATGAGCAGTTCTTC
.	TRBV7-2	.	TRBJ2-7	CASSLAGDPSYEQYF	TGTGCCAGCAGCTTAGCGGGAGACCCCTCCTACGAGCAGTACTTC
.	TRBV3-1/TRBV3-2	.	TRBJ1-1	CASRLNPNTEAFF	TGTGCCAGCAGACTGAACCCGAACACTGAAGCTTTCTTT
.	TRBV12-3/TRBV12-4	.	TRBJ1-1	CASSLAGPPEAFF	TGTGCCAGCAGTTTGGCGGGGCCCCCCGAAGCTTTCTTT
.	TRBV10-3	TRBD1	TRBJ1-2	CAISVGVDRGNYGYTF	TGTGCCATCAGTGTGGGTGTTGACAGGGGGAACTATGGCTACACCTTC
.	TRBV5-4	TRBD2	TRBJ2-2	CASSIMGLAGGQTGELFF	TGTGCCAGCAGCATCATGGGACTAGCGGGAGGGCAAACCGGGGAGCTGTTTTTT
.	TRBV27	.	TRBJ2-7	CASSSLPGVHEQYF	TGTGCCAGCAGCAGCCTGCCGGGAGTCCACGAGCAGTACTTC
once	TRBV7-9	.	TRBJ2-7	CASSLPLYEQYF	TGTGCCAGCAGCCTACCTCTCTACGAGCAGTACTTC
.	TRBV4-1	TRBD2	TRBJ2-7	CASSQEAGVNYEQYF	TGCGCCAGCAGCCAAGAGGCGGGAGTGAACTACGAGCAGTACTTC
.	TRBV28	TRBD1	TRBJ1-2	CASSLGGTGGPNPGYTF	TGTGCCAGCAGTTTAGGGGGGACAGGAGGACCGAATCCGGGCTACACCTTC
.	TRBV7-9	.	TRBJ2-5	CASSPGLTSETQYF	TGTGCCAGCAGCCCTGGACTTACCTCGGAGACCCAGTACTTC
.	TRBV19	.	TRBJ1-5	CASSIPGLNQPQHF	TGTGCCAGTAGTATTCCTGGGCTGAATCAGCCCCAGCATTTT
.	TRBV12-5	TRBD1	TRBJ1-2	CASGSGQGLYYGYTF	TGTGCTAGTGGTAGCGGACAGGGGCTCTACTATGGCTACACCTTC
.	TRBV7-9	TRBD1	TRBJ2-2	CASSLVDRPRGELFF	TGTGCCAGCAGCTTAGTGGACAGGCCTCGGGGGGAGCTGTTTTTT
.	TRBV7-3	TRBD1	TRBJ2-1	CASSSGTGSYNEQFF	TGTGCCAGCAGCTCCGGGACAGGGTCCTACAATGAGCAGTTCTTC
.	TRBV27	.	TRBJ2-1	CASSPQADEQFF	TGTGCCAGCAGTCCACAGGCCGATGAGCAGTTCTTC
.	TRBV9	.	TRBJ2-5	CASSDYRDQQETQYF	TGTGCCAGCAGCGATTACCGGGATCAACAAGAGACCCAGTACTTC
few	TRBV19	TRBD1	TRBJ1-5	CASSMGQKSYNNHPQHF	TGTGCCAGTAGTATGGGACAGAAGAGTTACAACAATCATCCCCAGCATTTT
.	TRBV6-2/TRBV6-3	.	TRBJ2-3	CASSYLDTQYF	TGTGCCAGCAGTTACCTGGATACGCAGTATTTT
.	TRBV27	TRBD2	TRBJ2-3	CASSPVGLAGSPSTDTQYF	TGTGCCAGCAGTCCAGTAGGACTAGCGGGAAGCCCTAGCACAGATACGCAGTATTTT
.	TRBV3-1/TRBV3-2	TRBD1	TRBJ1-2	CASSQGAPGQGVKNYGYTF	TGTGCCAGCAGCCAGGGGGCACCGGGACAGGGGGTGAAAAACTATGGCTACACCTTC
.	TRBV6-5	.	TRBJ1-1	CASSYSGRNTEAFF	TGTGCCAGCAGTTATTCTGGGCGGAACACTGAAGCTTTCTTT
.	TRBV19	TRBD1	TRBJ1-5	CASSQGTDSNQPQHF	TGTGCCAGTAGCCAAGGGACAGATAGCAATCAGCCCCAGCATTTT
.	TRBV12-3/TRBV12-4	TRBD2	TRBJ2-7	CASRGGRLYEQYF	TGTGCCAGCAGAGGCGGGAGGTTATACGAGCAGTACTTC
.	TRBV7-9	TRBD2	TRBJ2-1	CASSLVLRRERDEQFF	TGTGCCAGCAGCTTAGTGCTGAGGCGGGAGCGGGATGAGCAGTTCTTC
few	TRBV5-4	TRBD2	TRBJ2-3	CASSIPGRGHTDTQYF	TGTGCCAGCAGCATTCCAGGGAGGGGCCACACAGATACGCAGTATTTT
.	TRBV18	TRBD2	TRBJ2-5	CASSRFSGGPTYPETQYF	TGTGCCAGCTCCAGATTTAGCGGGGGACCCACATACCCGGAGACCCAGTACTTC
.	TRBV6-6	.	TRBJ2-2	CASRVAGNTGELFF	TGTGCCAGCAGAGTGGCGGGGAACACCGGGGAGCTGTTTTTT
once	TRBV5-8	TRBD2	TRBJ2-1	CASSFWTSGRRDEQFF	TGTGCCAGCAGCTTTTGGACTAGCGGGAGGAGGGATGAGCAGTTCTTC
.	TRBV11-2	.	TRBJ1-4	CASSSIRVTNEKLFF	TGTGCCAGCAGCTCGATCAGGGTGACTAATGAAAAACTGTTTTTT
.	TRBV12-3/TRBV12-4	.	TRBJ1-6	CASGGGNNSPLHF	TGTGCCAGCGGCGGGGGGAATAATTCACCCCTCCACTTT
.	TRBV3-1/TRBV3-2	TRBD2	TRBJ2-1	CASSPDGGRASYNEQFF	TGTGCCAGCAGCCCAGACGGTGGGAGGGCCTCCTACAATGAGCAGTTCTTC
.	TRBV29-1	.	TRBJ2-3	CSAPGAVDTDTQYF	TGCAGCGCCCCTGGGGCAGTAGACACAGATACGCAGTATTTT
.	TRBV4-1	TRBD2	TRBJ2-2	CASFGGNGELFF	TGCGCCAGCTTCGGGGGGAACGGGGAGCTGTTTTTT
once	TRBV19	.	TRBJ2-5	CASSPRAQGKETQYF	TGTGCCAGTAGTCCTCGGGCCCAGGGTAAGGAGACCCAGTACTTC
.	TRBV7-6	.	TRBJ2-2	CASSPGQALNTGELFF	TGTGCCAGCAGCCCAGGACAAGCCCTGAACACCGGGGAGCTGTTTTTT
.	TRBV6-5	.	TRBJ2-1	CASSSPHRADEQFF	TGTGCCAGCAGTTCGCCTCACAGGGCGGATGAGCAGTTCTTC
.	TRBV5-4	TRBD2	TRBJ2-2	CASSQGTSGTTGELFF	TGTGCCAGCAGCCAGGGGACTAGTGGGACGACCGGGGAGCTGTTTTTT
few	TRBV7-8	.	TRBJ2-5	CASSLARGTETQYF	TGTGCCAGCAGCTTAGCCAGGGGTACGGAGACCCAGTACTTC
.	TRBV6-5	TRBD1	TRBJ2-7	CASSPPDRPWEQYF	TGTGCCAGCAGTCCCCCGGACAGGCCTTGGGAGCAGTACTTC
.	TRBV30	.	TRBJ2-7	CAWSGRGYEQYF	TGTGCCTGGAGCGGGCGGGGCTACGAGCAGTACTTC
.	TRBV29-1	.	TRBJ2-7	CSVAPQDRPYEQYF	TGCAGCGTTGCACCCCAAGACAGACCATACGAGCAGTACTTC
.	TRBV4-1	TRBD1	TRBJ1-1	CASSQDLWGQGAGTEAFF	TGCGCCAGCAGCCAAGATCTGTGGGGACAGGGGGCCGGGACTGAAGCTTTCTTT
.	TRBV28	TRBD2	TRBJ2-2	CASSPGLANTGELFF	TGTGCCAGCAGCCCGGGACTAGCGAACACCGGGGAGCTGTTTTTT
.	TRBV5-4	TRBD2	TRBJ2-5	CASSLVGGGVYQETQYF	TGTGCCAGCAGCTTGGTAGGCGGGGGTGTGTACCAAGAGACCCAGTACTTC
.	TRBV5-1	.	TRBJ1-6	CASRGREDSPLHF	TGCGCCAGCAGGGGGCGCGAAGATTCACCCCTCCACTTT
.	TRBV11-2	.	TRBJ1-3	CASSLEGNTIYF	TGTGCCAGCAGCCTGGAGGGAAACACCATATATTTT
.	TRBV10-3	TRBD2	TRBJ2-1	CAISGTSGNNEQFF	TGTGCCATCAGCGGGACTAGCGGAAACAATGAGCAGTTCTTC